Listed below are T cell receptor beta chains from one sample, sequenced in a study of blood T cell repertoires in COVID-19. Measured with immunoSEQ multiplex PCR; TCRdb has only the in-frame clones, and not every one. The table shows 250,000 to 300,000 clones, with roughly 90% occurring only once. Sequenced input: PBMCs or T cells enriched from blood (not recorded which). Receptor source: a woman between 35 and 50 years old with acute COVID-19. Both conserved end residues are part of each CDR3. The D gene is left open where the match is weak. Clone size is not always given. Where it is, it says once, few, many or a class for expanded clones.

V gene	J gene	D gene	clone size	CDR3 length	CDR3 DNA	CDR3 protein
TRBV5-8	TRBJ1-1	TRBD1	once	16	TGTGCCAGCAGCTTCCTCATTGGTAGGGGGCGCACTGAAGCTTTCTTT	CASSFLIGRGRTEAFF
TRBV10-3	TRBJ2-7	TRBD2	few	13	TGTGCCATCAGGGTAGCGGGAGCCCACGAGCAGTACTTC	CAIRVAGAHEQYF
TRBV19	TRBJ2-2	.	.	12	TGTGCCACCGGAGTCGGCACCGGGGAGCTGTTTTTT	CATGVGTGELFF
TRBV5-8	TRBJ2-2	TRBD2	.	16	TGTGCCAGCAGCGGGACTAGCGGGATGGGCACCGGGGAGCTGTTTTTT	CASSGTSGMGTGELFF
TRBV7-8	TRBJ2-1	TRBD2	.	15	TGTGCCAGCAGCTTAGCGGGAGGGCTTTTCAATGAGCAGTTCTTC	CASSLAGGLFNEQFF
TRBV7-9	TRBJ1-6	.	.	14	TGTGCCAGCAGCCGCAGGGGCTCAAGTTCACCCCTCCACTTT	CASSRRGSSSPLHF
TRBV12-3/TRBV12-4	TRBJ2-3	.	.	13	TGTGCCAGCAGTTGGGCTACCACAGATACGCAGTATTTT	CASSWATTDTQYF
TRBV7-3	TRBJ2-2	.	.	16	TGTGCCAGCAGCTTCCAGGGGCAAATGAACACCGGGGAGCTGTTTTTT	CASSFQGQMNTGELFF
TRBV9	TRBJ2-3	TRBD2	.	14	TGTGCCAGCAGCGTCAGTCGACTAGCGGATACGCAGTATTTT	CASSVSRLADTQYF
TRBV27	TRBJ1-2	.	.	14	TGTGCCAGCAGTTTATACTCGGACTCCTATGGCTACACCTTC	CASSLYSDSYGYTF
TRBV5-1	TRBJ1-1	.	.	13	TGCGCCAGCAGGACGGGACAGAACACTGAAGCTTTCTTT	CASRTGQNTEAFF
TRBV12-5	TRBJ1-2	TRBD1	.	15	TGTGCTAGTGGTAAACGGGACAGGAGCCACTATGGCTACACCTTC	CASGKRDRSHYGYTF
TRBV5-1	TRBJ1-6	TRBD1	.	17	TGCGCCAGCAGCTTGACGCCGGGACAGGCGGCTAATTCACCCCTCCACTTT	CASSLTPGQAANSPLHF
TRBV2	TRBJ2-2	TRBD1	once	14	TGTGCCAGTAAACAGGGGGCTCAGGCCGGGGAGCTGTTTTTT	CASKQGAQAGELFF
TRBV28	TRBJ1-5	.	once	14	TGTGCCAGCAGTTTACCCGGGTTCGGCCAGCCCCAGCATTTT	CASSLPGFGQPQHF
TRBV20-1	TRBJ2-5	TRBD2	.	14	TGCAGTGCTAGTAGCGGGATAAAACTGGAGACCCAGTACTTC	CSASSGIKLETQYF
TRBV7-6	TRBJ1-3	.	few	14	TGTGCCAGCAGCTTGAGACAGCGAGGAAACACCATATATTTT	CASSLRQRGNTIYF
TRBV30	TRBJ1-2	.	.	14	TGTGCCTGGAGTTTCGGGCAGGGTGGCTATGGCTACACCTTC	CAWSFGQGGYGYTF
TRBV18	TRBJ2-7	TRBD1	.	14	TGTGCCAGCTCACCAGGACAGGGGATCTACGAGCAGTACTTC	CASSPGQGIYEQYF
TRBV11-2	TRBJ2-3	TRBD2	.	18	TGTGCCAGCAGCCGATTTCTAGCGGGAGGGCGGTTGACAGATACGCAGTATTTT	CASSRFLAGGRLTDTQYF
TRBV7-9	TRBJ2-1	.	.	15	TGTGCCAGCAGCTTAGCAGGGAGTCCCTACAATGAGCAGTTCTTC	CASSLAGSPYNEQFF
TRBV12-3/TRBV12-4	TRBJ1-2	.	.	13	TGTGCCAGCAGTTTAAGGGACAATTATGGCTACACCTTC	CASSLRDNYGYTF
TRBV27	TRBJ2-7	TRBD2	.	15	TGTGCCAGCAGGGAACTAGCGGGAGGGCCCCACGAGCAGTACTTC	CASRELAGGPHEQYF
TRBV10-3	TRBJ2-5	TRBD2	.	16	TGTGCCATCAGTGAGTTCCTGGGGACTACGCAAGAGACCCAGTACTTC	CAISEFLGTTQETQYF
TRBV24-1	TRBJ2-3	.	.	16	TGTGCCACCAGTGCGACTGCCGGGACACGGTGGGATACGCAGTATTTT	CATSATAGTRWDTQYF
TRBV27	TRBJ1-1	TRBD1	once	19	TGTGCCAGCAGCCCCCTGGTGGGGGGGACAGGGGGAGTTTACACTGAAGCTTTCTTT	CASSPLVGGTGGVYTEAFF
TRBV4-1	TRBJ1-5	.	.	14	TGCGCCAGCAGCCAAAGGACGGGGGAGATGCCCCAGCATTTT	CASSQRTGEMPQHF
TRBV18	TRBJ1-5	TRBD1	.	14	TGTGCCAGCTCAAGGGACAGAACTTATCAGCCCCAGCATTTT	CASSRDRTYQPQHF
TRBV28	TRBJ2-1	.	.	12	TGTGCCAGCATCGGTGGGGCGACGGAGCAGTTCTTC	CASIGGATEQFF
TRBV6-6	TRBJ2-3	TRBD2	few	17	TGTGCCAGCAGTCAGACTAGCGGGGCCTCTAGCACAGATACGCAGTATTTT	CASSQTSGASSTDTQYF
TRBV27	TRBJ1-2	.	.	14	TGTGCCAGCAGTTGGTCCGTACGGGGTTATGGCTACACCTTC	CASSWSVRGYGYTF
TRBV6-5	TRBJ2-1	TRBD1	.	13	TGTGCCAGCACCACCTTACAGGGGCATGAGCAGTTCTTC	CASTTLQGHEQFF
TRBV28	TRBJ1-1	TRBD1	.	12	TGTGCCAGCAGACAGGGGGGGCGCGGAGCTTTCTTT	CASRQGGRGAFF
TRBV13	TRBJ1-1	.	.	14	TGTGCCAGCAGCTTTGCGCAGGCGAGCACTGAAGCTTTCTTT	CASSFAQASTEAFF
TRBV4-1	TRBJ2-7	TRBD1	.	19	TGCGCCAGCAGCCAAGTGGAGGGGACAGGGGTTCGCCTAGGCTACGAGCAGTACTTC	CASSQVEGTGVRLGYEQYF
TRBV2	TRBJ1-2	.	.	13	TGTGCCAGCAGTGAGACAGGAAAATATGGCTACACCTTC	CASSETGKYGYTF
TRBV6-5	TRBJ1-2	.	.	14	TGTGCCAGCAGTCTTTCAACAGGGTTTTATGGCTACACCTTC	CASSLSTGFYGYTF
TRBV12-3/TRBV12-4	TRBJ1-1	.	.	11	TGTGCCAGCAGTTTGGGCGAGAATGCTTTCTTT	CASSLGENAFF
TRBV7-3	TRBJ1-5	.	.	12	TGTGCCAGCAGCTTCGAGCTGCAGCCCCAGCATTTT	CASSFELQPQHF
TRBV7-8	TRBJ2-2	TRBD2	.	16	TGTGCCAGCAGCTTAGGGCGGGGGGCAAACACCGGGGAGCTGTTTTTT	CASSLGRGANTGELFF